These 12 T cell receptor beta chains were all obtained from the same sample, sequenced in a study of HIV-infected children after antiretroviral therapy interruption. The TCR library was built from RNA with a 3' RACE protocol and unique molecular identifiers. Using its own MiXCR run on the 3' RACE reads, TCRdb lists one record per CDR3 protein. The table lists 40,000 to 55,000 distinct CDR3 sequences, 4.3% of them singletons, with approximately 0.7% in the top ten. Treatment meaning: PENTA 11 planned treatment interruption arm or continuous ART arm. The specimen comprised CD45RA+ CD4+ T cells from PBMCs, pooled from several time points, sampled from a donor given antiretroviral therapy, either interrupted or continuous. Stated subset: naive CD4+ CD45RA+ CD45RO- T cells. The receptors originated from a pool of human donors with HIV.

This clonotype ranks as medium-sized. The chain carries TRBV19 and TRBJ2-6, with D unresolved. Germline V gene sequence: CDR1 LNHDA, CDR2 SQIVND (reference sequence). V lost 7 bases to trimming and J lost 2 bases, with 9 bases between them. The CDR3 spans 14 residues. The DNA of the CDR3 is TGTGCCAGTACTTGGCAGCCTGGGGCCAACGTCCTGACTTTC. Translated: CASTWQPGANVLTF.

This clonotype has at least ten counts. This chain links TRBV28 with TRBJ2-5, with D hard to call. V lost 8 bases to trimming and J lost 2 bases, with 12 bases between them. CDR3 length equals 13 residues. In germline, CDR1 is MDHEN, CDR2 SYDVKM. The CDR3 is CASRVFQQETQYF. The CDR3 DNA is TGTGCCAGCCGCGTTTTTCAGCAAGAGACCCAGTACTTC.

The CDR3 region is CASSSQGVQETQYF. The CDR3 nucleotides read TGCGCCAGCAGCTCCCAGGGGGTCCAAGAGACCCAGTACTTC. The chain is built from TRBV5-1 and TRBJ2-5; TRBD1 aligns across 7 bases. V gave up 3 bases and J gave up 1 base; unmatched junction bases: 3. CDR3 length: 14 residues. Germline assignment: CDR1 SGHRS and CDR2 YFSETQ. The variable domain in full, with the rest retrieved from reference TRBV5-1 and TRBJ2-5, is KAGVTQTPRYLIKTRGQQVTLSCSPISGHRSVSWYQQTPGQGLQFLFEYFSETQRNKGNFPGRFSGRQFSNSRSEMNVSTLELGDSALYLCASSSQGVQETQYFGPGTRLLVL.

At least ten counts were recorded for this clonotype. V gene TRBV29-1 combines with J gene TRBJ2-5; no clear D gene. This CDR3 is built from 14 residues. Germline CDR1 reads SQVTM; CDR2 reads ANQGSEA. The ends were cut back, 4 bases at V and 1 base at J, with 13 bases in the middle. CDR3 in DNA: TGCAGCGTTGGCGTGGGCAGCTCCCAAGAGACCCAGTACTTC. This gives the protein CSVGVGSSQETQYF. Full variable domain (remainder filled in from reference TRBV29-1 and TRBJ2-5): SAVISQKPSRDICQRGTSLTIQCQVDSQVTMMFWYRQQPGQSLTLIATANQGSEATYESGFVIDKFPISRPNLTFSTLTVSNMSPEDSSIYLCSVGVGSSQETQYFGPGTRLLVL.

This rearrangement joins TRBV11-2 to TRBJ2-1; 9 bases align to TRBD1. The ends lost 5 bases at V and 0 bases at J; junction bases unmatched: 8. Per germline, CDR1 SGHAT and CDR2 FQNNGV. CDR3 size: 17 residues. CDR3 region: CASSTGTGLFSYNEQFF. CDR3 sequence (DNA): TGTGCCAGCAGCACCGGGACAGGGTTATTCTCCTACAATGAGCAGTTCTTC.

The table lists this clonotype with many counts. The rearrangement links TRBV6-1 to TRBJ1-3; 7 bases are a match to TRBD1. The CDR3 spans 17 residues. V lost 0 bases to trimming and J lost 5 bases; unmatched junction nucleotides: 10. In germline, CDR1 is MNHNS, CDR2 SASEGT. The CDR3 here is CASSEALPSGGRNTIYF. The CDR3 region has the DNA TGTGCCAGCAGTGAAGCGCTCCCCTCAGGGGGGAGAAACACCATATATTTT.

This clonotype has ten or more counts. The V call is TRBV29-1, the J call TRBJ1-1; 7 bases are a match to TRBD1. V trimming: 4 bases; J trimming: 1 base; junction bases outside the gene matches: 3. Germline loops: CDR1 SQVTM, CDR2 ANQGSEA. The CDR3 has 13 residues. CDR3 coding DNA: TGCAGCGTTGTCCCAGGGGGGAACACTGAAGCTTTCTTT. Encoded protein: CSVVPGGNTEAFF.

This clonotype was observed a handful of times. V usage is TRBV23-1 and J usage is TRBJ1-5, with 8 bases lining up with TRBD1. TRBV23-1 is designated an ORF whose function remains uncertain. V lost 4 bases and J lost 2; bases outside the gene matches: 7. The CDR3 totals 16 residues. CDR3 residues: CASSLDRGKGNQPQHF. In nucleotides, the CDR3 is TGCGCCAGCAGTCTTGACAGGGGAAAGGGCAATCAGCCCCAGCATTTT.

This clonotype was picked up a small number of times. The rearrangement joins TRBV4-1 to TRBJ2-7, with TRBD2 identical over 13 bases. The CDR3 consists of 15 residues. Germline V gives CDR1 MGHRA, CDR2 YSYEKL. The junction had 4 bases not matched to a gene; V was cut back by 5 bases and J by 3 bases. The DNA for the CDR3 is TGCGCCAGCAGCACCCGGACTAGCGGGGGCTACGAGCAGTACTTC. It translates to CASSTRTSGGYEQYF.

The V and J genes are TRBV20-1 and TRBJ2-1, with 15 bases lining up with TRBD2. Germline V gene lookup returns CDR1 DFQATT and CDR2 SNEGSKA (reference sequence). The CDR3 is 16 residues long. V lost 3 bases to trimming and J lost 4 bases; unmatched junction nucleotides: 4. CDR3: CSARGTSGGQYNEQFF. CDR3 bases: TGCAGTGCTAGGGGGACTAGCGGGGGGCAATACAATGAGCAGTTCTTC.

This clonotype was seen at least ten times. This sequence joins TRBV29-1 and TRBJ2-7; no clear D. From germline, CDR1 is SQVTM and CDR2 ANQGSEA. The V and J ends lost 8 bases and 3 bases respectively, with 11 bases between them. This CDR3 region has 11 residues. CDR3 sequence: CSIVSFYEQYF. The CDR3 DNA reads TGCAGCATTGTCAGCTTCTACGAGCAGTACTTC.

DNA of the CDR3: TGCGCCAGCAGCATAGCGGGGAGCTATAATTCACCCCTCCACTTT. It codes for CASSIAGSYNSPLHF. V and J are TRBV23-1 and TRBJ1-6; D unresolved. Being an ORF, TRBV23-1 has a function that is uncertain. V was shortened by 6 bases and J by 3 bases, with 12 bases between the two germline ends. CDR3 length: 15 amino acids.